The T cell receptor beta chain described here comes from a study of T-cell reconstitution after alpha-beta-depleted transplantation in children. Unique molecular identifiers were used in preparing the TCRbeta library. TCRdb re-called the PCR reads through MiXCR, storing one row per CDR3 protein. Of 450,000 to 600,000 distinct CDR3 sequences detected, about an eighth appear once; the ten largest clones hold 2% to 2.5%. V lost 1 base and J lost 9, with 8 bases in between. Germline values: CDR1 SGHVS, CDR2 FQNEAQ. This CDR3 has 12 residues. In this sample, this clonotype turned up a few times. The antigen is not known. Study results and limitations: By about two months after transplant, alpha-beta T cells reportedly arose from several hundred graft clones that had expanded.

The sample consisted of PBMCs, mostly from graft donor cells, taken 360 days after TCRalphabeta/CD19-depleted stem cell transplant. The clonotype originates from a male patient younger than 18 who had a stem cell transplant for acute myeloid leukemia, so the T cells may come from the graft donor. This chain uses TRBV7-8 with TRBJ2-3, with a weak D call TRBD2 (6 bases). The CDR3 here is CASSLGGATQYF. The CDR3 coding sequence is TGTGCCAGCAGCTTAGGCGGGGCCACGCAGTATTTT. The whole variable domain, filled in from reference TRBV7-8 and TRBJ2-3, reads GAGVSQSPRYKVAKRGQDVALRCDPISGHVSLFWYQQALGQGPEFLTYFQNEAQLDKSGLPSDRFFAERPEGSVSTLKIQRTQQEDSAVYLCASSLGGATQYFGPGTRLTVL.